This T cell receptor (beta chain) was obtained from a study of early T cells in non-severe SARS-CoV-2 infection. There are many counts of this clonotype. TCRdb ran MiXCR on the 5' RACE reads and lists one entry per CDR3 protein. The table lists approximately 28,000 distinct CDR3 sequences, about 6.6% of them singletons, with 34% in the top ten. This CDR3 comprises 15 residues. Trimming stripped 2 bases from V and 1 base from J, with 10 bases between. CDR1 KGHSH and CDR2 LQKENI come from the germline V gene. The input for sequencing was whole blood, taken at baseline. The source is an adult who was a healthcare worker with PCR-confirmed SARS-CoV-2 infection or an uninfected control (not recorded which). This rearrangement joins TRBV18 to TRBJ2-3; D might be TRBD2 (5 bases). The CDR3 region has the DNA TGTGCCAGCTCACCATCGGTCGGGGGCACAGATACGCAGTATTTT. This codes for CASSPSVGGTDTQYF.